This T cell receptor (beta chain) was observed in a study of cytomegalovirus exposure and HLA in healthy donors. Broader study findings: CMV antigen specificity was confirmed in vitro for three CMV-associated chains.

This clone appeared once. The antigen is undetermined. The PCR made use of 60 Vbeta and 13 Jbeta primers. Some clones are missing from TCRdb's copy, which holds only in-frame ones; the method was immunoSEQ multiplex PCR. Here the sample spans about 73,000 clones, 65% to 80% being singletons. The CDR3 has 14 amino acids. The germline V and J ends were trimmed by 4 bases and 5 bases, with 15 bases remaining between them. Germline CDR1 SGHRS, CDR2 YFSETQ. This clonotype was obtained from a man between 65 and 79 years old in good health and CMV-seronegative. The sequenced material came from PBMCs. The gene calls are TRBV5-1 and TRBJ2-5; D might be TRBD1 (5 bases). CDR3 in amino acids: CASSRVRGRETQYF. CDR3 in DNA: TGCGCCAGCAGCCGCGTTAGGGGCCGGGAGACCCAGTACTTC. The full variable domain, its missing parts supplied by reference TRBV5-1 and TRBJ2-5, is KAGVTQTPRYLIKTRGQQVTLSCSPISGHRSVSWYQQTPGQGLQFLFEYFSETQRNKGNFPGRFSGRQFSNSRSEMNVSTLELGDSALYLCASSRVRGRETQYFGPGTRLLVL.